This T cell receptor (beta chain) was recovered during a study of T cell changes during pregnancy in multiple sclerosis. Generated by immunoSEQ multiplex PCR, the TCRdb table keeps only in-frame clones and is missing some. The sample carries tens of thousands of clones, 88% recorded once. Germline V CDR1 and CDR2: SGDLS, YYNGEE. The V and J ends lost 0 bases and 0 bases, in that order; junction bases with no gene match: 2. The length of the CDR3 is 15 residues. The specimen was CD4+ T cells from peripheral blood mononuclear cells, collected in the first trimester of pregnancy. The origin of this receptor is a female donor with multiple sclerosis, enrolled in a pregnancy study. The rearrangement joins TRBV9 to TRBJ1-1, with 7 bases lining up with TRBD1. The CDR3, as DNA: TGTGCCAGCAGCGTAGGGGGACAGATGAACACTGAAGCTTTCTTT. It encodes CASSVGGQMNTEAFF.